What follows are 12 T cell receptor beta chains derived from one specimen sequenced in a study of control samples from healthy donors and cancer patients. Assay: immunoSEQ multiplex PCR; the TCRdb copy retains only in-frame clones and omits some. The data show under 200,000 clones, around nine tenths seen once. The specimen sequenced was blood. The receptor set was obtained from a woman in her 30s in good health.

CDR3 region: CASSLGGGWYEQYF. The DNA for the CDR3 is TGCGCCAGCAGCTTGGGAGGGGGATGGTACGAGCAGTACTTC. The chain is built from TRBV5-1 and TRBJ2-7; D may be TRBD1 (6 bases). The CDR3 sequence is 14 residues long. The germline V gene encodes CDR1 SGHRS and CDR2 YFSETQ. The V gene lost 0 bases and the J gene lost 4 bases, with 11 bases spanning the gap.

The chain couples TRBV18 to TRBJ1-4; D unclear. CDR3 length equals 17 residues. V was trimmed by 3 bases and J by 0 bases, leaving 14 bases between them. The germline V gene has CDR1 KGHSH and CDR2 LQKENI. In DNA form, the CDR3 reads TGTGCCAGCTCACCCCAAGGTGGGGTTTCAACTAATGAAAAACTGTTTTTT. It codes for CASSPQGGVSTNEKLFF.

The chain is built from TRBV7-9 and TRBJ1-1; TRBD1 matches at 9 bases. Trimming took 1 base from V and 1 from J; bases not matched to a gene: 1. There are 15 residues in the CDR3. CDR1 is SEHNR, CDR2 FQNEAQ, per germline (reference sequence). DNA for the CDR3: TGTGCCAGCAGCTTAGGGACAGGGGCGAACACTGAAGCTTTCTTT. Protein product: CASSLGTGANTEAFF.

CDR3 sequence reads: CAISGQGLYEQYF. Written as DNA, the CDR3 is TGTGCCATCAGTGGACAGGGGCTCTACGAGCAGTACTTC. The chain joins TRBV10-3 to TRBJ2-7; 8 nucleotides match TRBD1. This CDR3 has 13 amino acids. Trimming at V came to 4 bases and at J to 3 bases, leaving 2 bases not matched to a gene. CDR1 ENHRY and CDR2 SYGVKD come from the germline V gene.

The chain recombines TRBV5-1 with TRBJ2-7; D gene unclear. The CDR3 covers 12 residues. Germline V gene data show CDR1 as SGHRS and CDR2 as YFSETQ. Trimming cost V 7 bases and J 3 bases, with 11 bases left between them. The CDR3 is CASGESSYEQYF. CDR3 bases: TGCGCCAGCGGAGAATCAAGCTACGAGCAGTACTTC.

V usage is TRBV5-4 and J usage is TRBJ2-1, with 10 bases fitting TRBD2. CDR3 length: 15 amino acids. J lost 2 bases, V lost 4 bases, and 3 bases had no gene match. Germline-derived CDR1 and CDR2 are SGHNT and YYREEE (reference sequence). The CDR3, as DNA: TGTGCCAGCAGCGGTGGGACTAGCGCCTACAATGAGCAGTTCTTC. Protein product: CASSGGTSAYNEQFF.

As to this clone: Other DNA sequences within the sample encode an identical CDR3. V is TRBV2 and J is TRBJ2-7; possible D gene TRBD2, 6 bases. The V end lost 6 bases, the J end lost 2 bases, and 8 bases lay between the germline ends. Germline-derived CDR1 and CDR2 are SNHLY and FYNNEI. The CDR3 runs to 12 residues. The CDR3 here is CASRGGAYEQYF. The CDR3 region has the DNA TGTGCCAGCAGGGGCGGGGCCTACGAGCAGTACTTC.

The chain combines TRBV9 with TRBJ1-1; 7 nucleotides line up with TRBD1. Trimming removed 0 bases from V and 4 bases from J; junction bases left unmatched: 6. Looked up from germline, CDR1 is SGDLS and CDR2 is YYNGEE. The CDR3 extends over 15 amino acids. CDR3 DNA sequence: TGTGCCAGCAGCGTAGGAGGGGGCGCAACCACTGAAGCTTTCTTT. Translation: CASSVGGGATTEAFF.

The gene calls are TRBV19 and TRBJ2-2; 7 nucleotides match TRBD2. Germline lookup yields CDR1 LNHDA and CDR2 SQIVND (reference sequence). The CDR3 covers 17 residues. Losses at the gene ends were 6 bases for V and 0 bases for J; bases not matched to a gene: 10. The CDR3 protein is CASRSWEGRSNTGELFF. As DNA, the CDR3 is TGTGCCAGTAGGTCGTGGGAGGGCAGATCGAACACCGGGGAGCTGTTTTTT.

The chain employs TRBV5-1 and TRBJ2-2, with a possible D match to TRBD2 (6 bases). The CDR3 is 16 amino acids. V dropped 0 bases and J dropped 5 bases, with 14 bases sitting between them. Germline values: CDR1 SGHRS, CDR2 YFSETQ. CDR3 sequence reads: CASSLAPGVVTGELFF. In nucleotides, the CDR3 is TGCGCCAGCAGCTTGGCCCCGGGAGTGGTTACCGGGGAGCTGTTTTTT.

The chain recombines TRBV7-2 with TRBJ2-5, with TRBD1 matching over 7 bases. Germline CDR1 SGHTA, CDR2 FQGNSA. J gave up 5 bases and V 5 bases, and 5 bases lay outside the gene matches. The CDR3 has 13 amino acids. CDR3 nucleotide sequence: TGTGCCAGCAGCCCGGACAGGTGGGAGACCCAGTACTTC. Translated: CASSPDRWETQYF.

The count of this clone is one. The chain employs TRBV5-4 and TRBJ1-1; no reliable D call. Trimming cost V 5 bases and J 5 bases, with 10 bases left between them. CDR3 length: 12 amino acids. Germline CDR1 is SGHNT and CDR2 is YYREEE (reference sequence). CDR3 DNA: TGTGCCAGCAGTCCCATGGGTACTGAAGCTTTCTTT. Translated, it gives CASSPMGTEAFF.